This T cell receptor beta chain was sequenced during a study of cytomegalovirus exposure and HLA in healthy donors. The PCR ran on 60 Vbeta and 13 Jbeta primers. The table came from immunoSEQ multiplex PCR; TCRdb's copy has only in-frame clones and leaves some out. The data contain about 100,000 clones, roughly 71% of them seen just once; the ten biggest clones take up around 9.3%. CDR1 and CDR2 from the germline V gene are SGHAT and FQNNGV. V shed 2 bases, J shed 8 bases, and the junction held 11 bases outside the gene matches. The CDR3 consists of 15 residues. This receptor was taken from a man aged 50 to 59 in good health and CMV-seronegative. The chain has TRBV11-2 and TRBJ1-2, with 7 bases matching TRBD1. Sequenced material: PBMCs. The CDR3 DNA follows: TGTGCCAGCAGCTTAAACCACCAGGGGGTTAGGGGCTACACCTTC. It codes for CASSLNHQGVRGYTF.